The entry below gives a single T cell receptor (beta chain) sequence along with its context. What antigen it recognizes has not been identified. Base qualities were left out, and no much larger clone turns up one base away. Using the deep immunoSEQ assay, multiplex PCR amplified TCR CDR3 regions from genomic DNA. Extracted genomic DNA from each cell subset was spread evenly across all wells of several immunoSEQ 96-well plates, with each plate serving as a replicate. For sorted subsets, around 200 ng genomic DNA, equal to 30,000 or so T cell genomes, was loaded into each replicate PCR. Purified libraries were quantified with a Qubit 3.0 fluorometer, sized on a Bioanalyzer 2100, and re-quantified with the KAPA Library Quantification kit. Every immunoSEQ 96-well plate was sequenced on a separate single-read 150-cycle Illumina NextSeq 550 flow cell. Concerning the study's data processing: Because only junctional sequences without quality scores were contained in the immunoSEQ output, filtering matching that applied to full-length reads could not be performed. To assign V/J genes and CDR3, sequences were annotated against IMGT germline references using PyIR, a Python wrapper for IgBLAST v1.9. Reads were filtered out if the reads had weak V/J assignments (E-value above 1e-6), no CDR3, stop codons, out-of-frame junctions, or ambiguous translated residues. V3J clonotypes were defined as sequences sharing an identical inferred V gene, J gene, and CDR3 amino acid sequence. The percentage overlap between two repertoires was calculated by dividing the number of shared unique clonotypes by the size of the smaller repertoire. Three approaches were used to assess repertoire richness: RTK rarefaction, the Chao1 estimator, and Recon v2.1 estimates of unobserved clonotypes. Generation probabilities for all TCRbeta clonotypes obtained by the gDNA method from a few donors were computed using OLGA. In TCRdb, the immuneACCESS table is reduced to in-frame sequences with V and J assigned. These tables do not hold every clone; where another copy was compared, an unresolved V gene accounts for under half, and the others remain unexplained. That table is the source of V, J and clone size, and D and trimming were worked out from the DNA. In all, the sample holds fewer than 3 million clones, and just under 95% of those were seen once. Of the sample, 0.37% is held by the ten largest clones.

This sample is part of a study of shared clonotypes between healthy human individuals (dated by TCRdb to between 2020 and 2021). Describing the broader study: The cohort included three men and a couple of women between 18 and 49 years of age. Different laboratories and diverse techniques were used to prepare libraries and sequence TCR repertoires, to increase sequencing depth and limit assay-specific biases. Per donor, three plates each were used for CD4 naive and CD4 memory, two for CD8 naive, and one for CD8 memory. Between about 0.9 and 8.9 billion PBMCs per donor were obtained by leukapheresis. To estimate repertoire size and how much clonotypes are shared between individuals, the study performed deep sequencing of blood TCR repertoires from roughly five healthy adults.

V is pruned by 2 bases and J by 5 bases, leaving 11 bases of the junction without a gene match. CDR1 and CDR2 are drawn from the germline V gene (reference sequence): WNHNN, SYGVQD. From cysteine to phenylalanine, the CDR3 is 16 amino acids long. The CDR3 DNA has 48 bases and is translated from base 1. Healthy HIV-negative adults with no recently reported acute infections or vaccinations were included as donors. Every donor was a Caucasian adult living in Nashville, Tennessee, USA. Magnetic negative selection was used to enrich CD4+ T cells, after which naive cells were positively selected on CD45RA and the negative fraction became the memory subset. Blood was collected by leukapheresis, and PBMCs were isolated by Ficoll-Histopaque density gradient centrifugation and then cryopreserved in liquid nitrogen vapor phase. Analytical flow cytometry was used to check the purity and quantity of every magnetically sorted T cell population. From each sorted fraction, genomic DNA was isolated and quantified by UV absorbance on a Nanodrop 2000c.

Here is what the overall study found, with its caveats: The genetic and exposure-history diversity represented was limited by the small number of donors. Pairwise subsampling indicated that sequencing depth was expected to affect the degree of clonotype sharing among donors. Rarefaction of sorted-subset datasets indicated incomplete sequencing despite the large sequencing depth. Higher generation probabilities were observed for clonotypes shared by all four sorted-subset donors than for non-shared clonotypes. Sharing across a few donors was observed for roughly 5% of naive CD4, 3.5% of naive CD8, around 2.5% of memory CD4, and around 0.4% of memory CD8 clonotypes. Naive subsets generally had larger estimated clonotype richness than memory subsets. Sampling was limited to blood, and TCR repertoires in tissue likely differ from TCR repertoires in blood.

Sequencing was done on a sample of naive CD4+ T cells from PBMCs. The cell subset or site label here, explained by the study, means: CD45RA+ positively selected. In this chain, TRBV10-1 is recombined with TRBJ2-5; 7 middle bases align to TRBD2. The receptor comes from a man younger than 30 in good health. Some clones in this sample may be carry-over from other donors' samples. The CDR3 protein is CASSEGGAGVGETQYF. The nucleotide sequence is TGCGCCAGCAGTGAGGGTGGTGCGGGAGTTGGCGAGACCCAGTACTTC.